These 19 T cell receptor beta chains were all obtained from the same sample, sequenced in a study of CD8 T cells in Susac syndrome. Reverse transcription of roughly 0.5 to 1 ug RNA was performed with random hexamers. TCRdb re-called the immunoSEQ multiplex PCR reads through MiXCR, storing one row per CDR3 protein. Among about 180,000 distinct CDR3 sequences listed, approximately 94% were seen once. Sequenced material: CD4+ T cells from PBMCs. The receptors were sampled from a human donor with multiple sclerosis.

This chain uses TRBV29-1 with TRBJ1-1; no clear D gene. The CDR3 sequence is 12 residues long. Germline CDR1 reads SQVTM; CDR2 reads ANQGSEA. The germline V and J ends were trimmed by 7 bases and 4 bases, with 13 bases remaining between them. The CDR3 DNA reads TGCAGCGGAGTGTCCGGCGGCACTGAAGCTTTCTTT. Translated: CSGVSGGTEAFF.

The chain uses TRBV30 and TRBJ1-6; D ambiguous. From germline, CDR1 is GTSNPN and CDR2 SVGIG (reference sequence). V lost 2 bases to trimming and J lost 7 bases, with 15 bases between them. This CDR3 comprises 15 residues. Here the CDR3 DNA reads TGTGCCTGGAGTTTGGAGGAAACTATAAATTCACCCCTCCACTTT. As protein: CAWSLEETINSPLHF.

The chain combines TRBV2 with TRBJ2-7; D is perhaps TRBD1 (5 bases). The CDR3 loop spans 14 amino acids. Per the germline V gene, CDR1 is SNHLY and CDR2 is FYNNEI. V was shortened by 6 bases and J by 2 bases, with 14 bases between the two germline ends. The CDR3 sequence is CASRRQLNTYEQYF. In DNA, the CDR3 is TGTGCCAGCAGACGACAGCTCAATACCTACGAGCAGTACTTC. The complete variable domain, with remaining parts taken from reference TRBV2 and TRBJ2-7, reads EPEVTQTPSHQVTQMGQEVILRCVPISNHLYFYWYRQILGQKVEFLVSFYNNEISEKSEIFDDQFSVERPDGSNFTLKIRSTKLEDSAMYFCASRRQLNTYEQYFGPGTRLTVT.

The chain has TRBV28 and TRBJ2-4; 9 bases align to TRBD1. The junction had 6 bases not matched to a gene; V was cut back by 5 bases and J by 4 bases. The CDR3 spans 15 residues. Per germline, CDR1 MDHEN and CDR2 SYDVKM. The CDR3 nucleotides read TGTGCCAGCAGTGAATCCGGGACAGGGAAAAACATTCAGTACTTC. Translated, it gives CASSESGTGKNIQYF.

This clonotype occurred once. This rearrangement joins TRBV20-1 to TRBJ2-2, with D possibly TRBD2 on 6 matching bases. The germline V and J ends were trimmed by 3 bases and 8 bases, with 13 bases remaining between them. This CDR3 is built from 13 residues. Per germline, CDR1 DFQATT and CDR2 SNEGSKA (reference sequence). CDR3 sequence reads: CSARKLAPGELFF. In DNA, the CDR3 is TGCAGTGCTAGGAAACTAGCACCAGGGGAGCTGTTTTTT.

The chain combines TRBV5-4 with TRBJ2-7; the match to TRBD2 covers 7 bases. Germline CDR1 SGHNT, CDR2 YYREEE (reference sequence). Trimming at V came to 4 bases and at J to 11 bases, leaving 6 bases not matched to a gene. The CDR3 runs 11 residues. The CDR3 loop is CASSLTGREYF. The CDR3 DNA is TGTGCCAGCAGCCTAACGGGGAGGGAGTACTTC.

The chain joins TRBV30 to TRBJ1-6; TRBD1 matches 9 bases. Germline assignment: CDR1 GTSNPN and CDR2 SVGIG (reference sequence). CDR3 length: 15 amino acids. J was trimmed by 7 bases and V by 3 bases; bases with no gene match: 7. CDR3 DNA sequence: TGTGCCTGGAGCGCGGGACAGGGATGGAATTCACCCCTCCACTTT. Amino acid sequence: CAWSAGQGWNSPLHF.

The chain carries TRBV4-1 and TRBJ2-7; D is perhaps TRBD1 or TRBD2 (5 bases each). The CDR3 contains 15 residues. V lost 2 bases to trimming and J lost 6 bases, with 17 bases between them. CDR1 is MGHRA and CDR2 is YSYEKL in the germline V gene. The CDR3 DNA is TGCGCCAGCAGCCAACAAGTCCCGTGGGGGAGCGAGCAGTACTTC. It yields the protein CASSQQVPWGSEQYF.

The CDR3 loop is CATSRPTGLGEKLFF. For the CDR3, the DNA is TGTGCCACCAGCAGACCAACAGGGCTGGGTGAAAAACTGTTTTTT. The rearrangement joins TRBV15 to TRBJ1-4; TRBD1 might be the D (6 bases). V was shortened by 2 bases and J by 7 bases, with 14 bases between the two germline ends. This CDR3 comprises 15 residues. Germline V gene sequence: CDR1 LNHNV, CDR2 YYDKDF (reference sequence).

The genes are TRBV7-2 and TRBJ1-1; TRBD1 agrees at 8 bases. The J segment lost 6 bases and the V segment lost 2 bases, leaving 11 bases of the junction unmatched. Looked up from germline, CDR1 is SGHTA and CDR2 is FQGNSA. CDR3 length: 16 residues. CDR3 sequence reads: CASSLIRRGRSAEAFF. CDR3 in DNA: TGTGCCAGCAGCTTAATCCGCAGGGGGCGATCAGCTGAAGCTTTCTTT.

CDR3: CSASQQAQSEQFF. Written as DNA, the CDR3 is TGCAGTGCTAGTCAACAGGCCCAAAGTGAGCAGTTCTTC. The chain has TRBV20-1 and TRBJ2-1; D might be TRBD1 (5 bases). Trimming cost V 3 bases and J 9 bases, with 15 bases left between them. The CDR3 runs 13 residues. The germline V gene encodes CDR1 DFQATT and CDR2 SNEGSKA (reference sequence).

Written as DNA, the CDR3 is TGCGCCAGCAGCACCGGGACGGCCTCCTACAATGAGCAGTTCTTC. Translated, it gives CASSTGTASYNEQFF. The J gene is TRBJ2-1, the V gene TRBV5-1; D might be TRBD1 or TRBD2, each matching 5 bases. The CDR3 has 15 amino acids. CDR1 and CDR2 from the germline V gene are SGHRS and YFSETQ. Trimming left V 4 bases short and J 0 bases short, with 11 bases between.

Only one count was recorded for this clonotype. The chain combines TRBV20-1 with TRBJ2-1, with D possibly being TRBD1 (5 bases). Germline assignment: CDR1 DFQATT and CDR2 SNEGSKA (reference sequence). V dropped 0 bases and J dropped 13 bases, with 13 bases sitting between them. This CDR3 is 12 amino acids long. Written as DNA, the CDR3 is TGCAGTGCTAGAGATTTATCAGGGTTTCAGTTCTTC. Protein sequence: CSARDLSGFQFF.

This chain joins TRBV20-1 and TRBJ2-3, with 10 bases identical to TRBD2. The V gene's germline CDR1 is DFQATT and CDR2 SNEGSKA (reference sequence). The CDR3 consists of 17 residues. After removal of 4 bases from V and 0 bases from J, the junction contained 10 bases not matched to a gene. This CDR3 is CSAKTSGDQGSTDTQYF. For the CDR3, the DNA is TGCAGTGCTAAAACTAGCGGGGATCAGGGAAGCACAGATACGCAGTATTTT.

This clonotype showed up just once. This chain uses TRBV7-8 with TRBJ2-7, with 11 bases identical to TRBD2. The CDR3 contains 20 residues. V gave up 0 bases and J gave up 3 bases; unmatched junction bases: 16. Germline lookup yields CDR1 SGHVS and CDR2 FQNEAQ. As DNA, the CDR3 is TGTGCCAGCAGCTTAGCGAACCCCTCACTTTTAGCGGGGGGGGTCTACGAGCAGTACTTC. Residues: CASSLANPSLLAGGVYEQYF.

V gene TRBV9 combines with J gene TRBJ1-1; D possibly corresponds to TRBD1 (5 bases). The germline V gene encodes CDR1 SGDLS and CDR2 YYNGEE. This CDR3 has 14 amino acids. Trimming left V 4 bases short and J 4 bases short, with 14 bases between. The chain's CDR3 is CASSLLRGLTEAFF. DNA for the CDR3: TGTGCCAGCAGCCTCCTGCGGGGCCTCACTGAAGCTTTCTTT.

In its sample, this clonotype was seen once. The chain couples TRBV7-2 to TRBJ2-3; perhaps D is TRBD1 or TRBD2 (5 bases each). The V gene's germline CDR1 is SGHTA and CDR2 FQGNSA. Trimming shortened V by 7 bases and J by 0 bases, and 14 bases separated the two germline ends. The CDR3 runs to 15 residues. The CDR3 region has the DNA TGTGCCAGCACCGTTGACTGGGGGAGCACAGATACGCAGTATTTT. It specifies CASTVDWGSTDTQYF.

The V gene is TRBV5-4, the J gene TRBJ2-7, with TRBD1 matching 7 bases. CDR3 length: 14 amino acids. J gave up 4 bases and V 4 bases, and 8 bases lay outside the gene matches. Per germline, CDR1 SGHNT and CDR2 YYREEE (reference sequence). This chain's CDR3 is CASSHGTELYEQYF. As DNA, the CDR3 is TGTGCCAGCAGCCACGGGACAGAGTTGTACGAGCAGTACTTC.

The chain has TRBV2 and TRBJ1-1, with D uncertain. Germline CDR1 and CDR2: SNHLY and FYNNEI. CDR3 length: 12 residues. Deletions cut 5 bases from V and 4 bases from J, with 8 bases between. CDR3 region: CASSYHTTEAFF. The CDR3 DNA reads as TGTGCCAGCAGTTATCATACCACTGAAGCTTTCTTT.